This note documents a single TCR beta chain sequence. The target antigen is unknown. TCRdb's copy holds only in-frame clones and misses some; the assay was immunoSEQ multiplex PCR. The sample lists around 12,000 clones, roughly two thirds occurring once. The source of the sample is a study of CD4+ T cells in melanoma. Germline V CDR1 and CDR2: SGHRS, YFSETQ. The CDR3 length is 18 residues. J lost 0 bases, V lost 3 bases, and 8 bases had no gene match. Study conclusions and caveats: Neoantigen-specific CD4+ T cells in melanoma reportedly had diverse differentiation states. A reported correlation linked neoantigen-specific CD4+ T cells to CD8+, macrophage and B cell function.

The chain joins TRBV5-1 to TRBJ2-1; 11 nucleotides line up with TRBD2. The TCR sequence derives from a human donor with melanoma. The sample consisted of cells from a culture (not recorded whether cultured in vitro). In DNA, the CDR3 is TGCGCCAGCAGCTATTTAGCGGGGGGGCGTATCTCCTACAATGAGCAGTTCTTC. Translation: CASSYLAGGRISYNEQFF.